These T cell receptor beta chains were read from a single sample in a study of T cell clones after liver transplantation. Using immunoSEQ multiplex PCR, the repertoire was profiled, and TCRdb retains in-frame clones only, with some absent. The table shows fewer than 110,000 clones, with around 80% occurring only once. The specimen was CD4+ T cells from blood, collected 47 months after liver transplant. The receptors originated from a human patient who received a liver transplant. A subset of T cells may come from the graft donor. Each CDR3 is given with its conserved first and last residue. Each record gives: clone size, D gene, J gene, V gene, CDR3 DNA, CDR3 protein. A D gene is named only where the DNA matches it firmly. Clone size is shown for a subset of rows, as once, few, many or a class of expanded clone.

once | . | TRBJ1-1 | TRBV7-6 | TGTGCCAGCAGCACCACACTCCTGAACACTGAAGCTTTCTTT | CASSTTLLNTEAFF
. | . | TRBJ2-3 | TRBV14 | TGTGCCAGCAGCCAAGATGCCGGGACCCGCACAGATACGCAGTATTTT | CASSQDAGTRTDTQYF
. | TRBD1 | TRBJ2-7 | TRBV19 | TGTGCCAGTAAGGGACAGCTCTCCGAGCAGTACTTC | CASKGQLSEQYF
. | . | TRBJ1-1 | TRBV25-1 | TGTGCCAGCAGTGGGAGGACAGAGGACACTGAAGCTTTCTTT | CASSGRTEDTEAFF
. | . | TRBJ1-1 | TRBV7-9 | TGTGCCAGCAGCCCTGCCCTGGACAGCACTGAAGCTTTCTTT | CASSPALDSTEAFF
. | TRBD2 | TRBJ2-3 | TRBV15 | TGTGCCACCAGCGGAAGACTAGCAAGAGATACGCAGTATTTT | CATSGRLARDTQYF
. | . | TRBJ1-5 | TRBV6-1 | TGTGCCAGCGGTATCCAGGGCGGCAATCAGCCCCAGCATTTT | CASGIQGGNQPQHF
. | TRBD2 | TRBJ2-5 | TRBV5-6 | TGTGCCAGCAGCTCAATGGCCGGGGGGTCAGTGACCCAGTACTTC | CASSSMAGGSVTQYF
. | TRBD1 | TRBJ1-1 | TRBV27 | TGTGCCAGCAGACCTTCCAGCCTGACAGGGGCTGAAGCTTTCTTT | CASRPSSLTGAEAFF
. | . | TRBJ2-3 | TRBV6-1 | TGTGCCAGCCAGGGGCAGGGGACAGATACGCAGTATTTT | CASQGQGTDTQYF
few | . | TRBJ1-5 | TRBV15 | TGTGCCACCAGCAGAGACCCCGATCAGCCCCAGCATTTT | CATSRDPDQPQHF
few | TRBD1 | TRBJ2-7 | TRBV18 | TGTGCCAGCTCACCACTGGGACAGACCTACGAGCAGTACTTC | CASSPLGQTYEQYF
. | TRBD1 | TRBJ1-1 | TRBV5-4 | TGTGCCAGCAGCTTACAGGGGATTCCGGGCACTGAAGCTTTCTTT | CASSLQGIPGTEAFF
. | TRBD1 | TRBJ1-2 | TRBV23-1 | TGCGCCAGCAGTCAATCGGACAGGGGCTATGGCTACACCTTC | CASSQSDRGYGYTF
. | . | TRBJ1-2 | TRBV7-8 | TGTGCCAGCAGCTTAGCAGACCTCGAAGGATATGGCTACACCTTC | CASSLADLEGYGYTF
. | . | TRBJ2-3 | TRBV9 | TGTGCCAGCAGCGTGGCCGAGGATACGCAGTATTTT | CASSVAEDTQYF
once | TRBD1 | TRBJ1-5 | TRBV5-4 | TGTGCCAGCAGCTCGGGACAGGGCTTCAATCAGCCCCAGCATTTT | CASSSGQGFNQPQHF
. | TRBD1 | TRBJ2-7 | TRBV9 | TGTGCCAGCAGCGCGGGACAGAGAACCTACGAGCAGTACTTC | CASSAGQRTYEQYF
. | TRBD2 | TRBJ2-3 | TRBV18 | TGTGCCAGCTCACCACCCAGCGGGATCACAGATACGCAGTATTTT | CASSPPSGITDTQYF
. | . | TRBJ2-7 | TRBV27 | TGTGCCAGCAGTTTAGCCTTCTACGAGCAGTACTTC | CASSLAFYEQYF